This is a list of T cell receptor beta chains from one sample in a study of T cell repertoires in cytomegalovirus infection. Antigens of these TCRs are unknown. TCRdb recomputed calls from the reads with MiXCR, one row per CDR3 protein. In the table there are some 920,000 distinct CDR3 sequences, more than 25% of which are singletons. Sequences were derived from cultured CD8+ T cells from PBMCs, sampled from culture after CMV antigen stimulation. These receptors came from a human donor in good health (CMV status not recorded). Some clones in this sample may be carry-over from other donors' samples. Each CDR3 is given with its conserved first and last residue. The D gene is left open where the match is weak. Size tells how often a clone was seen (once, few, many) or the class of an expanded clone, and some rows leave it out.

CASSSSPSTIYF	TGTGCCAGCAGCTCCTCACCCTCCACCATATATTTT	.	TRBV7-6	TRBJ1-3	.
CASSQGSWTEAFF	TGTGCCAGCAGTCAGGGGTCCTGGACTGAAGCTTTCTTT	.	TRBV6-2/TRBV6-3	TRBJ1-1	.
CATSTGPNTGELFF	TGTGCCACCTCGACAGGGCCCAACACCGGGGAGCTGTTTTTT	TRBD1	TRBV19	TRBJ2-2	.
CASGSGFWQFF	TGTGCCAGCGGTAGCGGCTTTTGGCAGTTCTTC	.	TRBV12-3/TRBV12-4	TRBJ2-1	once
CASSLKDSDWVFF	TGCGCCAGCAGCCTCAAAGACAGCGACTGGGTCTTCTTT	.	TRBV4-3	TRBJ1-1	once
CASSLVVPYF	TGTGCCAGCAGCTTGGTCGTTCCCTACTTC	.	TRBV5-8	TRBJ2-5	.
CATGAPGELFF	TGTGCCACCGGGGCCCCCGGGGAGCTGTTTTTT	.	TRBV6-1	TRBJ2-2	.
CASNPGGWTEAFF	TGCGCCAGCAACCCTGGAGGGTGGACTGAAGCTTTCTTT	.	TRBV10-2	TRBJ1-1	.
CASSPVTSYNEQFF	TGTGCCAGCAGCCCCGTAACGAGTTACAATGAGCAGTTCTTC	.	TRBV7-8	TRBJ2-1	.
CASSLLGPPNTGELLF	TGTGCCAGCAGTTTATTGGGGCCCCCGAACACCGGGGAGCTGCTTTTT	.	TRBV27	TRBJ2-2	.
CASSLVWRPSETQYF	TGTGCCAGCAGCTTAGTTTGGCGGCCATCGGAGACCCAGTACTTC	.	TRBV7-2	TRBJ2-5	many
CASSYSREYGYTF	TGTGCCAGCAGTTACTCGAGAGAGTATGGCTACACCTTC	.	TRBV6-5	TRBJ1-2	few
CASSLDPVVRGTPDTQYF	TGTGCCAGCAGCTTAGATCCGGTGGTCAGGGGGACCCCAGATACGCAGTATTTT	TRBD1	TRBV11-2	TRBJ2-3	.
CASSTSRGSGNTIYF	TGTGCCAGCAGTACCTCCAGGGGATCTGGAAACACCATATATTTT	.	TRBV27	TRBJ1-3	.
CASSSREDATNEKLFF	TGTGCCAGCAGTTCCAGAGAGGATGCAACTAATGAAAAACTGTTTTTT	.	TRBV6-2/TRBV6-3	TRBJ1-4	.
CASYGRPVSTGRGTYGYTF	TGTGCCAGTTACGGCCGGCCGGTATCGACAGGGAGGGGAACCTATGGCTACACCTTC	TRBD1	TRBV19	TRBJ1-2	.
CSARDSLALNYNEQFF	TGCAGTGCTAGAGATTCTTTAGCCCTCAACTACAATGAGCAGTTCTTC	.	TRBV20-1	TRBJ2-1	.
CASSLEGQSYEQYF	TGTGCCAGCAGCTTAGAGGGACAGTCCTACGAGCAGTACTTC	TRBD1	TRBV7-6	TRBJ2-7	.
CASSFSPSGRTAGYTF	TGTGCCAGCAGTTTTTCCCCTAGTGGGAGGACCGCTGGCTACACCTTC	.	TRBV12-3/TRBV12-4	TRBJ1-2	.
CASSQEVWPNEQFF	TGCGCCAGCAGCCAAGAGGTATGGCCCAATGAGCAGTTCTTC	.	TRBV4-1	TRBJ2-1	few
CASDLRISSYEQYF	TGTGCCAGCGATCTTAGGATTTCTTCCTACGAGCAGTACTTC	.	TRBV6-1	TRBJ2-7	few
CSAPWTSTNEQFF	TGCAGTGCTCCATGGACCAGCACGAATGAGCAGTTCTTC	.	TRBV20-1	TRBJ2-1	once
CASGTTDTQYF	TGTGCCAGCGGGACCACAGATACGCAGTATTTT	.	TRBV12-3/TRBV12-4	TRBJ2-3	.
CASRVTGQGNTEAFF	TGCGCCAGCAGGGTTACGGGACAGGGGAACACTGAAGCTTTCTTT	TRBD1	TRBV4-1	TRBJ1-1	.
CASSPRDRNSPLHF	TGTGCCAGCTCACCCCGGGACAGGAATTCACCCCTCCACTTT	TRBD1	TRBV9	TRBJ1-6	.
CASSFLTGLNTEAFF	TGTGCCAGCAGCTTCCTTACAGGGCTGAACACTGAAGCTTTCTTT	.	TRBV7-6	TRBJ1-1	many
CASSPLAGGTSSTDTQYF	TGTGCCAGCAGCCCTCTAGCGGGGGGGACGTCTAGCACAGATACGCAGTATTTT	TRBD2	TRBV6-2/TRBV6-3	TRBJ2-3	few
CASSATGANSPLHF	TGTGCCAGCAGCGCGACAGGGGCTAATTCACCCCTCCACTTT	TRBD1	TRBV5-5	TRBJ1-6	.
CASSLPPGYNEQFF	TGTGCCAGCAGCTTGCCCCCAGGATACAATGAGCAGTTCTTC	.	TRBV5-6	TRBJ2-1	.
CASSRAGTAAEQFF	TGTGCCAGCAGTAGGGCCGGGACCGCAGCAGAGCAGTTCTTC	.	TRBV6-2/TRBV6-3	TRBJ2-1	few
CASTPGQANQPQHF	TGCGCCAGCACTCCCGGACAGGCCAATCAGCCCCAGCATTTT	TRBD1	TRBV23-1	TRBJ1-5	.